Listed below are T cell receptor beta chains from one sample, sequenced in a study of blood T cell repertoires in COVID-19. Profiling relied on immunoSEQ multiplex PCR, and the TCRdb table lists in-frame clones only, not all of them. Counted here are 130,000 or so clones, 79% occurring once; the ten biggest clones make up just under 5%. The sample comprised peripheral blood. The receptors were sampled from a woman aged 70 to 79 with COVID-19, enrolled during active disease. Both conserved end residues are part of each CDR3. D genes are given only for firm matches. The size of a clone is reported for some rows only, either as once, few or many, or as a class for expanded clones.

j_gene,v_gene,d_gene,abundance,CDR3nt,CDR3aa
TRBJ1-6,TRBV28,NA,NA,TGTGCCAGCAGTACAGGGAATAATTCACCCCTCCACTTT,CASSTGNNSPLHF
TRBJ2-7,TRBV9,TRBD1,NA,TGTGCCAGCAGCGTAGATGGCAGGGGGTACGAGCAGTACTTC,CASSVDGRGYEQYF
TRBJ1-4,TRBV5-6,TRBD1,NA,TGTGCCAGCAGCTTGGCAGGGGGCGCGAAGGGTGAAAAACTGTTTTTT,CASSLAGGAKGEKLFF
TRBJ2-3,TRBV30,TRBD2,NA,TGTGCCTGGAGTGACCCCCTAAGCGGGGGGCCTGATACGCAGTATTTT,CAWSDPLSGGPDTQYF
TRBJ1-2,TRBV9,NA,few,TGTGCCAGCACCCTACGAGGGGAAGGGGGTGGCTACACCTTC,CASTLRGEGGGYTF
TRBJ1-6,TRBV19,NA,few,TGTGCCAGTAGTATTAGGGCCAGGGTGAATTCACCCCTCCACTTT,CASSIRARVNSPLHF
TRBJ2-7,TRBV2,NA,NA,TGTGCCAGCAGCGATGGGACAACCTTCCGCTACGAGCAGTACTTC,CASSDGTTFRYEQYF
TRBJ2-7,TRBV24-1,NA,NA,TGTGCCACCAGTGGGGACATACCCTACGAGCAGTACTTC,CATSGDIPYEQYF
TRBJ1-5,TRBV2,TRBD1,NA,TGTGCCAGCAGGGGCCAGGGGGATCAGCCCCAGCATTTT,CASRGQGDQPQHF
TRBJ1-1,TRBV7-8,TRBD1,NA,TGTGCCAGCAGCTTTTCCGACAGGGACGCTTTCTTT,CASSFSDRDAFF
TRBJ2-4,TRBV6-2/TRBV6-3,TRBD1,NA,TGTGCCAGCAGTTACGAGAGGGGGCGAGCCAAAAACATTCAGTACTTC,CASSYERGRAKNIQYF
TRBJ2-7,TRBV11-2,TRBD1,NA,TGTGCCAGCAGCCCCCCCAGGGGGCGATCCTACGAGCAGTACTTC,CASSPPRGRSYEQYF